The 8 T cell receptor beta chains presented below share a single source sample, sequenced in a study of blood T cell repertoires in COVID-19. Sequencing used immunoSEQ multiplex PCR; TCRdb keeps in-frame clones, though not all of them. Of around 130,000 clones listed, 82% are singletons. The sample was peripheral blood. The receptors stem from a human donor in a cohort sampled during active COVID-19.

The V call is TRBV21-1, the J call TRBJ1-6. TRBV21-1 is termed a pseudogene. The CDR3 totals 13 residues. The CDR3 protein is CASSRGLEEDLHF. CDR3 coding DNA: TGTGCCAGCAGCCGAGGACTGGAGGAAGACCTCCACTTT.

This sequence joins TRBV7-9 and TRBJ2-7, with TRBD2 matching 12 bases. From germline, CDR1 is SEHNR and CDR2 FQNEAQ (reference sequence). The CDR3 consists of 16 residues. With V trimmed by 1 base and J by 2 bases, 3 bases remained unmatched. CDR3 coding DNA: TGTGCCAGCAGCTTAGATCTAGCGGGGGGGCCCTACGAGCAGTACTTC. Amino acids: CASSLDLAGGPYEQYF.

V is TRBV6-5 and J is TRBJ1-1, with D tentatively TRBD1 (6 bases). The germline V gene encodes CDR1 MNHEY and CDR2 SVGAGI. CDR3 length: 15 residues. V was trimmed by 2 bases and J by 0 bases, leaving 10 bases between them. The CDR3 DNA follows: TGTGCCAGCAGTTACGGGACAATCATGAACACTGAAGCTTTCTTT. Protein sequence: CASSYGTIMNTEAFF.

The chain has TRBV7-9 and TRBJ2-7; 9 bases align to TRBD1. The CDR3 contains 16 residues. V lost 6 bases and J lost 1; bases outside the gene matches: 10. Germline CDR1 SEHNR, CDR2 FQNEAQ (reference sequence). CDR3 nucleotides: TGTGCCAGCAGTCATTACGGGACAGGGATGTCCTACGAGCAGTACTTC. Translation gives CASSHYGTGMSYEQYF.

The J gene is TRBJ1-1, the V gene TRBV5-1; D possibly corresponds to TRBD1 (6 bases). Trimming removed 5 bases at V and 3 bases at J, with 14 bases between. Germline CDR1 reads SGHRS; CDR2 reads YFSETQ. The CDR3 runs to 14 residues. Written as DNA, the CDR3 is TGCGCCAGCAGACAAACAGGGTTCGACACTGAAGCTTTCTTT. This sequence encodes CASRQTGFDTEAFF.

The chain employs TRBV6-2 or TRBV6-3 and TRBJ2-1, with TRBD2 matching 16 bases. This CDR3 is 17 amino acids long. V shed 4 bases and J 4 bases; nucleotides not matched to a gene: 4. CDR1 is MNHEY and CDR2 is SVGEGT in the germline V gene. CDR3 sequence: CASSSGLAGGLYNEQFF. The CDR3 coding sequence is TGTGCCAGCAGTTCGGGACTAGCGGGGGGGCTATACAATGAGCAGTTCTTC.

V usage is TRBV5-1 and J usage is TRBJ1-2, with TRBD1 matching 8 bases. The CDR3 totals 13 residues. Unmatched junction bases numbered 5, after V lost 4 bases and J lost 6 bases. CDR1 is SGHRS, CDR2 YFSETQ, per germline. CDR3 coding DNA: TGCGCCAGCAGCATCGGGACAGGAAATGGCTACACCTTC. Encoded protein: CASSIGTGNGYTF.

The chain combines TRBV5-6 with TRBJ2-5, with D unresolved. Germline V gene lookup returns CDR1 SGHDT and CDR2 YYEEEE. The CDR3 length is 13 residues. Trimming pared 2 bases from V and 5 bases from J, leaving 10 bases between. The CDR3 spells CASSFAGTETQYF. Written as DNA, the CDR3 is TGTGCCAGCAGCTTTGCAGGTACTGAGACCCAGTACTTC.